This TCR beta chain originates from a study of cytomegalovirus exposure and HLA in healthy donors (dated by TCRdb to 2016 to 2017). Regarding the complete study: In an earlier analysis of under 600 of the donors, 276 Gb of sequence data and 90 million to 130 million unique TCR beta sequences from about 190 million T cells were reported. In a later genetic analysis, genome-wide SNP genotypes for about three fifths of the roughly 670 donors were used, and that subset was treated as a discovery cohort. Across about 370 genotyped donors of the cohort, an average of approximately 220,000 unique TCR beta nucleotide sequences per donor were sequenced, and 15% to 20% of those sequences were non-productive. Donor age, sex, ethnicity and CMV serostatus were collected together with the repertoire data. In an earlier analysis of a few hundred of the donors, high-throughput TCR beta sequencing was used to judge whether each TCR beta V gene segment behaved as functional or pseudogenic. Typing coverage varied by locus: 629-630 donors for A, B, C, DRB1 and DQB1; 500 to 550 for DQA1; some 610 for DPA1; about 450 for DPB1. Class I and class II HLA loci were covered by the typing at four-digit resolution. Roughly five DR-DQ haplotypes were handled as single units for association and clustering because linkage in the cohort was strong. A later analysis re-analyzed previously published TCR beta repertoires from roughly 690 donors and added high-resolution HLA genotyping to study TCR occurrence patterns. Rather than using new phenotypic data, the later analysis identified candidate immune exposures from TCR beta sequences and from how often those sequences occurred across donors. All discovery cohort repertoires had been generated on a single sequencing platform. Along with the approximately 700-subject first cohort, a separate validation cohort of over a hundred different subjects was used. The study used immunosequencing to profile the T cell repertoires of 666 subjects and linked those repertoires to cytomegalovirus serostatus. To predict cytomegalovirus infection status, the study combined high-throughput TCR immunosequencing, statistical association of individual TCRs with disease status, and machine learning. The study aimed to test whether cataloging public T cell receptors could reveal signatures of past pathogen exposure. Of the 300 to 500 genotyped donors, 75% to 85% were placed in the genetic ancestry cluster associated with self-reported Caucasian donors. An early release covering more than 500 HLA-typed donors comprised approximately 300 gigabases of sequencing data and 65 million to 100 million unique TCR sequences. The study at large found these results: In a later analysis, HLA-associated TCR beta chains were found to be more clonally expanded and to have lower generation probabilities than equally common non-associated chains. Specific HLA alleles were associated with 15,000 to 20,000 TCR beta sequences at a false discovery rate of 0.05 in a later analysis. According to a later analysis, TCR association rates differed among HLA loci, with DRB1 alleles showing the most associated TCRs and HLA-C alleles showing the fewest. Broadly in line with IMGT annotations, most TCR beta V segments showed up in productive rearrangements about 90% or about 30% of the time in an earlier analysis of 587 of the donors. The study gave a list of some 150 TCR beta chains associated with cytomegalovirus. In vitro tests confirmed that a few of the cytomegalovirus-associated TCR beta chains recognize cytomegalovirus antigens. A further reported finding was that TCR beta sequences accurately predicted the HLA-A and HLA-B alleles for most subjects in the first cohort. Strong co-occurrence of HLA alleles, especially DR and DQ, made assigning TCR associations to individual alleles difficult. An association between a missense DCLRE1C variant and V-gene and J-gene trimming of TCR beta chains was found in a later genetic analysis and replicated in an independent cohort. According to a later genetic analysis, donors in an Asian-associated ancestry cluster had fewer N-insertions in productive TCRs than the approximately 610-donor mean. Linkage disequilibrium might explain the correlated functional status among segregating V segments, but an unknown experimental factor could not be excluded. A cluster of highly shared sequence variants was judged likely to represent a technical artifact of the sequencing pipeline. In a later analysis, most CMV-associated TCR beta chains were found to appear HLA-restricted, with HLA associations seemingly driven largely by CMV exposure. The classifier was reported to diagnose cytomegalovirus status with high specificity and sensitivity in both the original and validation cohorts. Immune exposure information for the cohort was limited to CMV serostatus. Only TCR beta chains were sequenced in this cohort, and the absence of alpha or paired-chain data limited detectable features. The 87-base-pair reads could not distinguish some IMGT-functional V segments, including TRBV6-2 and TRBV6-3, so those segments were excluded. Several of the top co-occurrence clusters appeared to be linked to parvovirus B19, influenza, CMV and Epstein-Barr virus, according to a later analysis. Because counts were too low, roughly 18 rarely observed V segments, including chromosome 9 orphons, were left out of the earlier analysis of over 550 of the donors. Presence/absence analyses assumed roughly uniform sequencing depth across donors, an assumption that may not hold. Most TCR sequences were seen in very few donors, while some public TCRs were found in many individuals. HLA typing was unavailable for some donors at each locus, so association tests used only the typed subset. The authors suggested that the approach could potentially be extended to other disease states and immunological phenotypes.

Library prep was done by the immunoSEQ multiplex PCR assay. For the multiplex PCR, a mixture combining 60 forward primers for TCR Vbeta segments and 13 reverse primers for TCR Jbeta segments was used. Amplification of the CDR3 region of rearranged TCR beta genes was performed with a multiplex PCR assay on genomic DNA. On the Illumina HiSeq System, the amplified TCR beta libraries were sequenced as 87-base-pair reads. In the original analysis: Across the 670 or so repertoires, a later analysis counted some 80 million unique TCR beta chains, around 10 million of which were shared by at least two donors. A nearest-neighbor algorithm error-corrected the raw reads and collapsed the reads into unique sequences, merging closely related sequences to remove PCR and sequencing errors. Alignment of CDR3 sequences to IMGT reference sequences was used to assign V, D and J gene segments. For a sequence to be retained, at least a six-nucleotide match to both a V gene segment and a J gene segment was required. Rearrangements were called productive when the CDR3 lacked stop codons and stayed in frame with V and J; all others were non-productive. Following IMGT convention, CDR3 was defined as the stretch from the second conserved V-encoded cysteine up to the conserved J-encoded phenylalanine. The earlier analysis of more than 450 of the donors excluded sequences that lacked an unambiguous match to a single V gene segment. An earlier analysis of around 600 of the donors classified V segments as functional when productive rearrangements were above 56.7% and as segregating when the standard deviation between donors was above 5%. A statistical classification framework was built for diagnosing cytomegalovirus status from the catalog of TCR beta chain sequences. In a later analysis, TCR nucleotide sequences were compared against IMGT/GENE-DB human TR gene sequences so that V and J genes could be assigned. Using the TCRdist pipeline, a later analysis assigned CDR3 sequences along with most-parsimonious VDJ recombination scenarios. In a later analysis, each TCR beta chain was defined by its CDR3 amino acid sequence together with its V-gene family, and reads lacking a unique V-gene family were excluded. As a way to deal with suspected cross-contamination and a sequencing artifact, a later analysis dropped hundreds of nucleotide sequences that were highly shared and had low generation probability. A later analysis calculated a clonal expansion index for each public chain from normalized within-repertoire ranks of inferred template counts. In a later analysis, generation probabilities were computed using a VDJ recombination model fitted to out-of-frame rearrangements, and the results were checked against IGoR. Hypergeometric tests were used in a later analysis to score TCR-TCR, TCR-HLA and TCR-CMV co-occurrence, with a repertoire-size bias correction applied to the TCR pairs. False discovery rates were estimated in a later analysis by permuting HLA or CMV assignments 20 times. In a later analysis, co-occurring TCRs were grouped with DBSCAN, and TCRdist sequence similarity was added when clustering was performed within HLA-allele-positive subsets. For co-occurrence clustering, repertoires with fewer than 30,000 or more than 120,000 public chains were excluded, along with a handful of repertoires with anomalous nucleotide sharing. TCRdb re-hosts the immuneACCESS table, in-frame sequences only. Its copies lack some clones; in the studies checked, an unresolved V gene accounts for under half of them, and the cause for the rest is not known. The DNA was the basis for D and trimming; V, J and clone size are from that table. This sample lists a few hundred thousand clones; 83% were detected once. Together, the top ten hold approximately 1.4% of the sample.

The cohort consisted of approximately 670 healthy bone marrow donors. At the time of sampling, all cohort members were nominally healthy, though unrecorded immune exposures were likely present. The donor was CMV seronegative and was included in the group of a few hundred seronegative cohort members. A peripheral blood sample was provided by each donor, and peripheral blood mononuclear cells were used for TCR beta sequencing. The Qiagen DNeasy Blood Extraction Kit was used to extract genomic DNA from the blood cell samples. Ends trimmed: V by 0 bases, J by 1 base; bases unmatched to a gene: 5. The CDR3 numbers 17 residues from cysteine through phenylalanine. The sequence is cut down to CDR3 DNA, 51 bases in frame from base 1. CDR1 and CDR2 were assigned from the germline V gene as WSHSY and SAAADI. Concerning this clone: The antigen this receptor binds is unknown. Base qualities are not at hand, and no much larger clone is one base apart.

The TCR was taken from a girl under 18 in good health and CMV-seronegative. Sequencing input: PBMCs. The chain links TRBV10-2 with TRBJ2-2; TRBD2 fits 7 bases in the junction. The base sequence is TGCGCCAGCAGTGAGTCGGCGGGAGTCGGGAACACCGGGGAGCTGTTTTTT. Its protein reads: CASSESAGVGNTGELFF.